This T cell receptor beta chain appears in the sequencing data of a study of tumor and adjacent non-tumor tissue in lung cancer. Whole-study context: Histology: about twelve adenocarcinoma, a couple of squamous cell carcinoma, 1 small cell lung cancer. Each sample yielded around 4 million productive TCRbeta reads on average.

Turning to this clonotype: This clone may be a read error of a much larger clone one base away.

The template was RNA from unsorted bulk tissue. Distant lung tissue was collected more than 3 cm away from the tumor edge. This CDR3 has 13 amino acids. V lost 5 bases and J lost 1, with 6 bases in between. The V gene's germline CDR1 is DFQATT and CDR2 SNEGSKA (reference sequence). Three rounds of nested PCR, following a modified ARM-PCR protocol, produced the TCRbeta library. TCRdb reanalysed the multiplex PCR reads using MiXCR and keeps one entry per CDR3 protein. Of 90,000 to 100,000 distinct CDR3 sequences in the sample, 80% were seen once. The sequenced material came from distant non-tumor lung tissue. This receptor was obtained from a man aged 55 to 69 with small cell lung cancer. The chain joins TRBV20-1 to TRBJ2-6; D may be TRBD1 (6 bases). The CDR3 loop is CSAGQSGANVLTF. In nucleotides, the CDR3 is TGCAGTGCTGGACAGTCTGGGGCCAACGTCCTGACTTTC.